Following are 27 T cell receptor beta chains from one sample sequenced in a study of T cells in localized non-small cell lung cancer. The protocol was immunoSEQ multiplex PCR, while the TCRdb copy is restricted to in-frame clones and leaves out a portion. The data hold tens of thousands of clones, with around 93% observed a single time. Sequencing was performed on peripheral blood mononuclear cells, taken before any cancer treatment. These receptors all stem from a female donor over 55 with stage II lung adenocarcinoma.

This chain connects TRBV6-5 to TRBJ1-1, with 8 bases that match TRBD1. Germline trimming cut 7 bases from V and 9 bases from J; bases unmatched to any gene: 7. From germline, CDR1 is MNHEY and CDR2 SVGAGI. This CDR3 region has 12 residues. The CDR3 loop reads CASIIAGGQAFF. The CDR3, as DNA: TGTGCCAGCATAATTGCAGGGGGCCAAGCTTTCTTT.

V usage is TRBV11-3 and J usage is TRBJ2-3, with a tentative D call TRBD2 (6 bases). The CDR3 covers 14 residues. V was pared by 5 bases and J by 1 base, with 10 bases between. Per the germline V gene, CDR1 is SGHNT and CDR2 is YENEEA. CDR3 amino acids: CASSRSGGTDTQYF. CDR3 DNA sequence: TGTGCCAGCAGCCGTTCGGGAGGCACAGATACGCAGTATTTT.

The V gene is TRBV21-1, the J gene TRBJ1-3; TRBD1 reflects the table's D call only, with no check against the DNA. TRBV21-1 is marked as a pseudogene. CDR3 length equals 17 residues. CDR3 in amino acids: CASSPWACPGSGNTIYF. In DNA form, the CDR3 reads TGTGCCAGCAGCCCCTGGGCTTGCCCAGGCTCTGGAAACACCATATATTTT.

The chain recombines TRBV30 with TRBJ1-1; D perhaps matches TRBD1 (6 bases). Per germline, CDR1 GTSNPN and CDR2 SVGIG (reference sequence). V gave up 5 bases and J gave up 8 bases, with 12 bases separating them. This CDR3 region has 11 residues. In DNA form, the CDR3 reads TGTGCCTGGGGGGGCCTCCTGGAAGCTTTCTTT. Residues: CAWGGLLEAFF.

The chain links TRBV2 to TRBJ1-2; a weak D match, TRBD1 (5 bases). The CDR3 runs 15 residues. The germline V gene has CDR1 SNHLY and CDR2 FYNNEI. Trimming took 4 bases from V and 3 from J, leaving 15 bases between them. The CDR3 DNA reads TGTGCCAGCAGTGGAGGGCAGGGAGGGGACTATGGCTACACCTTC. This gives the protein CASSGGQGGDYGYTF.

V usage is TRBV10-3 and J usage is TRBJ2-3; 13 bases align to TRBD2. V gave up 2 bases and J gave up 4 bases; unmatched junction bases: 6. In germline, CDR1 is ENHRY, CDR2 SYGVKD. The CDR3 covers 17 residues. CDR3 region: CAISERTSGRSPDTQYF. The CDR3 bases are TGTGCCATCAGTGAGCGGACTAGCGGGAGATCCCCAGATACGCAGTATTTT.

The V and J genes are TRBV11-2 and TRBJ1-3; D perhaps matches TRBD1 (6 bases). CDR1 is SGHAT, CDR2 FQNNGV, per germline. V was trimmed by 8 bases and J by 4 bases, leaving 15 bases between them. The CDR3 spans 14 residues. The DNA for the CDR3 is TGTGCCAGCCAGTCGTTGGGGGCGGGAAACACCATATATTTT. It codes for CASQSLGAGNTIYF.

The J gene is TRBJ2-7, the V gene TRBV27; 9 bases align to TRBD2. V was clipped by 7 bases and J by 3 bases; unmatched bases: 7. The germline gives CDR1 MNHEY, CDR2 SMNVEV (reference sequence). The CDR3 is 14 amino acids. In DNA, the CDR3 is TGTGCCAGCACGACGCGGGAGGGCCTCTACGAGCAGTACTTC. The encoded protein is CASTTREGLYEQYF.

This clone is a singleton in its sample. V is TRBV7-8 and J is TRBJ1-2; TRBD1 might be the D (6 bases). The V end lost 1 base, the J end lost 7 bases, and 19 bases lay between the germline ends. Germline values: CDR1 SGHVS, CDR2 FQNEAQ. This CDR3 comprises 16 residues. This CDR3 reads CASSLEQGRTLSGYTF. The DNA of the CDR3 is TGTGCCAGCAGCTTAGAACAGGGACGCACCCTTTCTGGCTACACCTTC.

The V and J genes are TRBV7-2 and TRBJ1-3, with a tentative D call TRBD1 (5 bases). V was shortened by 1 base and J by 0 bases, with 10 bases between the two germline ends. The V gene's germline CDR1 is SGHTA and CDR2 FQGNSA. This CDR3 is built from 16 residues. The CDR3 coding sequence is TGTGCCAGCAGCTTAGTATCAGGGACCTCTGGAAACACCATATATTTT. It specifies CASSLVSGTSGNTIYF. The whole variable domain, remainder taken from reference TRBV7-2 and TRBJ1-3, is GAGVSQSPSNKVTEKGKDVELRCDPISGHTALYWYRQSLGQGLEFLIYFQGNSAPDKSGLPSDRFSAERTGGSVSTLTIQRTQQEDSAVYLCASSLVSGTSGNTIYFGEGSWLTVV.

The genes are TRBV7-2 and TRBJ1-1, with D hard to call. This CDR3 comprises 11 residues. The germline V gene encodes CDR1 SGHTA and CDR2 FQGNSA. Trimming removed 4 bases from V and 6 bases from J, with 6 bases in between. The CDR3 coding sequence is TGTGCCAGCAGCTCCTGGGCTGAAGCTTTCTTT. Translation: CASSSWAEAFF.

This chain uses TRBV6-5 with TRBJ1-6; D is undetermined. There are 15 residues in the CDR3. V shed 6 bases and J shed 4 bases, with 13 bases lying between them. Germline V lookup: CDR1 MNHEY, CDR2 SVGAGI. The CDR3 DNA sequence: TGTGCCAGCAGCCGAGCGGACCCTTATAATTCACCCCTCCACTTT. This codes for CASSRADPYNSPLHF.

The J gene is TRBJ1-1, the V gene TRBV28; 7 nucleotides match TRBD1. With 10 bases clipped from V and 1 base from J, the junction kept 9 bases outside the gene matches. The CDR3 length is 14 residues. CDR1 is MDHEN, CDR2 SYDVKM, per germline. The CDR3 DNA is TGTGCCACCGCACAGGGGAGCGGGAACACTGAAGCTTTCTTT. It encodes CATAQGSGNTEAFF.

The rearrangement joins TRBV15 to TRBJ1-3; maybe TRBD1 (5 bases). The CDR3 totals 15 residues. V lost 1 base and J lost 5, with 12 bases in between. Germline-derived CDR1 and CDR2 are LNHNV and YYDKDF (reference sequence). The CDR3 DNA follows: TGTGCCACCAGCAGAGGGGGCGAAGAGAGAAACACCATATATTTT. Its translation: CATSRGGEERNTIYF.

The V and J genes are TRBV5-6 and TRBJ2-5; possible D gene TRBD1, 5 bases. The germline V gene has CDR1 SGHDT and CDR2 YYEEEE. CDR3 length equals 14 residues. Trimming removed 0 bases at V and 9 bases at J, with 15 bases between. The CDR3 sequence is CASSLGGLEGAQYF. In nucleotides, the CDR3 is TGTGCCAGCAGCTTGGGTGGGCTAGAAGGGGCCCAGTACTTC.

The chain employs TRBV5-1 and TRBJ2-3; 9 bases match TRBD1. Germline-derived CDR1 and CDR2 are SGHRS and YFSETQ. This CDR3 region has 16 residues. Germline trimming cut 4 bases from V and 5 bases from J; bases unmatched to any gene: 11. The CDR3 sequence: CASSPQGARTLDTQYF. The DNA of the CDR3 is TGCGCCAGCAGCCCACAGGGGGCTCGAACTTTAGATACGCAGTATTTT.

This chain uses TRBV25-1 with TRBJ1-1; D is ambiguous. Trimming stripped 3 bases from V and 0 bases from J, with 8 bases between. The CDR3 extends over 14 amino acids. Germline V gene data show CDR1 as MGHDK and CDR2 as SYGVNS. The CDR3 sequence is CASSETGLNTEAFF. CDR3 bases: TGTGCCAGCAGTGAGACCGGCCTGAACACTGAAGCTTTCTTT.

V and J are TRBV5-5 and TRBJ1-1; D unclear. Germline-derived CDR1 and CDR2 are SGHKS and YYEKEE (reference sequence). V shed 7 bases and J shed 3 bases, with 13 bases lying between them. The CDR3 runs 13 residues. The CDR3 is CASVRVLDTEAFF. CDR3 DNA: TGTGCCAGCGTCCGGGTCTTGGACACTGAAGCTTTCTTT.

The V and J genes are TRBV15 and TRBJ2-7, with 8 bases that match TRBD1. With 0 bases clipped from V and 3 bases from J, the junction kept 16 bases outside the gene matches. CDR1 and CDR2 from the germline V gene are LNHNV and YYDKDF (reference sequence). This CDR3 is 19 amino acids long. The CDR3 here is CATSRDLGSPYRGVYEQYF. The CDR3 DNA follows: TGTGCCACCAGCAGAGATTTAGGTTCCCCCTACAGGGGGGTCTACGAGCAGTACTTC. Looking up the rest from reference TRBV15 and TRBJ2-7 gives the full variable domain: DAMVIQNPRYQVTQFGKPVTLSCSQTLNHNVMYWYQQKSSQAPKLLFHYYDKDFNNEADTPDNFQSRRPNTSFCFLDIRSPGLGDTAMYLCATSRDLGSPYRGVYEQYFGPGTRLTVT.

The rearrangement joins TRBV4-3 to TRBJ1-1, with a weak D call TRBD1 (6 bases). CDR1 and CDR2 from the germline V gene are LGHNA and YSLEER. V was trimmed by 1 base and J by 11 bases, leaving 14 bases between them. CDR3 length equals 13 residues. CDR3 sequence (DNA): TGCGCCAGCAGCCAAGTGGGGGCACCCCGGGCTTTCTTT. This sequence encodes CASSQVGAPRAFF.

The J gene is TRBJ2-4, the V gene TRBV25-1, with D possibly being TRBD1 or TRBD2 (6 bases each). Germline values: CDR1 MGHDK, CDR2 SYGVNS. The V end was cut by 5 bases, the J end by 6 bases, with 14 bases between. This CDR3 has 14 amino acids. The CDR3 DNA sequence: TGTGCCAGCAGTTTTCGACAGGAGGGAAACATTCAGTACTTC. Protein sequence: CASSFRQEGNIQYF.

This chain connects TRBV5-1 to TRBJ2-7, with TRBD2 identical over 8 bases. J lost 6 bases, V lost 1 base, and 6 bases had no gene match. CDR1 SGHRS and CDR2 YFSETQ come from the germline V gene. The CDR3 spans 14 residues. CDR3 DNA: TGCGCCAGCAGCTTGCCGGGAGGGCCCTCCGAGCAGTACTTC. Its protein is CASSLPGGPSEQYF.

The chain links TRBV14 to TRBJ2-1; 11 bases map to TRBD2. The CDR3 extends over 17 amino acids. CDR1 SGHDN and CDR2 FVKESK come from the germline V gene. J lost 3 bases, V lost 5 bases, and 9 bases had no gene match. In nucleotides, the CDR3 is TGTGCCAGCAGCTCGAGGACCGGGACTAGCGGCTACAATGAGCAGTTCTTC. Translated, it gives CASSSRTGTSGYNEQFF.

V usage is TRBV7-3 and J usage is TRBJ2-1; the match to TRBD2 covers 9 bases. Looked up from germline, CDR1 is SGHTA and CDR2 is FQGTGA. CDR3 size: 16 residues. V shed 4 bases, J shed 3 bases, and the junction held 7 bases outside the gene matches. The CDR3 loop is CASSSISGGLYNEQFF. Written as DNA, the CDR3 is TGTGCCAGCAGCTCTATTAGCGGGGGACTCTACAATGAGCAGTTCTTC.

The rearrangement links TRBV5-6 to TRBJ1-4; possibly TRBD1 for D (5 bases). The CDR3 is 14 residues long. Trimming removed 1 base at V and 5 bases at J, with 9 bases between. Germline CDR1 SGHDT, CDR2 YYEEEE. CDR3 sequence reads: CASSLKAGNEKLFF. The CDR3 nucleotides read TGTGCCAGCAGCTTGAAAGCAGGGAATGAAAAACTGTTTTTT.

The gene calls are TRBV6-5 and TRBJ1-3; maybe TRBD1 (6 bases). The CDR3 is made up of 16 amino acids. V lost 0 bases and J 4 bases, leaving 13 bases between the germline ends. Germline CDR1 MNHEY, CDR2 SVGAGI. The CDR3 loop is CASSYSTGLGGNTIYF. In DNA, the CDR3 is TGTGCCAGCAGTTACTCTACAGGGTTGGGAGGAAACACCATATATTTT.

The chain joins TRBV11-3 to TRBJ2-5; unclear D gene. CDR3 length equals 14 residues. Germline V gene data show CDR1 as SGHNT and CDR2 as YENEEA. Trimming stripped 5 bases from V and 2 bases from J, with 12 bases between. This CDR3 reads CASSRMAGQETQYF. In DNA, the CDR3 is TGTGCCAGCAGCCGGATGGCAGGACAAGAGACCCAGTACTTC.